Listed below are T cell receptor beta chains from one sample, sequenced in a study of shared clonotypes between healthy human individuals. The assay was immunoSEQ multiplex PCR, and TCRdb's table has in-frame clones only and misses some. The table lists around 200,000 clones, about 93% of them singletons. The sequenced material came from naive CD4+ T cells sorted from blood. All receptors come from a woman aged 25 to 39 in good health. Each CDR3 is given with its conserved first and last residue. D genes are given only for firm matches. Clone size is stated in some rows and not others, as once, few, many or a class when expanded.

d_call: TRBD1; j_call: TRBJ1-2; clone_size: .; v_call: TRBV19; cdr3_aa: CASSIRTGPNYGYTF; cdr3_nt: TGTGCCAGTAGTATCCGGACAGGGCCTAACTATGGCTACACCTTC
d_call: TRBD2; j_call: TRBJ2-5; clone_size: .; v_call: TRBV7-6; cdr3_aa: CASSLGASGIQETQYF; cdr3_nt: TGTGCCAGCAGCTTAGGGGCTAGCGGGATTCAAGAGACCCAGTACTTC
d_call: TRBD2; j_call: TRBJ2-7; clone_size: .; v_call: TRBV7-9; cdr3_aa: CASSKRTSGSGYEQYF; cdr3_nt: TGTGCCAGCAGCAAACGGACTAGCGGGAGCGGGTACGAGCAGTACTTC
d_call: TRBD1; j_call: TRBJ1-2; clone_size: .; v_call: TRBV7-9; cdr3_aa: CASRGQGEGGGYTF; cdr3_nt: TGTGCCAGCAGGGGACAGGGGGAAGGTGGAGGCTACACCTTC
d_call: .; j_call: TRBJ2-7; clone_size: .; v_call: TRBV6-6; cdr3_aa: CASSYGPEDEQYF; cdr3_nt: TGTGCCAGCAGTTACGGTCCCGAAGACGAGCAGTACTTC
d_call: .; j_call: TRBJ1-1; clone_size: few; v_call: TRBV30; cdr3_aa: CAWIQLNTEAFF; cdr3_nt: TGTGCCTGGATCCAACTAAACACTGAAGCTTTCTTT
d_call: TRBD2; j_call: TRBJ2-7; clone_size: .; v_call: TRBV9; cdr3_aa: CASSVGLLAGGKNYEQYF; cdr3_nt: TGTGCCAGCAGCGTAGGGTTGCTAGCGGGAGGTAAAAACTACGAGCAGTACTTC
d_call: .; j_call: TRBJ2-1; clone_size: .; v_call: TRBV5-1; cdr3_aa: CASSLSGNGHNEQFF; cdr3_nt: TGCGCCAGCAGCTTGTCCGGGAATGGTCACAATGAGCAGTTCTTC
d_call: .; j_call: TRBJ1-4; clone_size: .; v_call: TRBV7-8; cdr3_aa: CASSPARVGNEKLFF; cdr3_nt: TGTGCCAGCAGCCCGGCGCGGGTGGGGAATGAAAAACTGTTTTTT
d_call: .; j_call: TRBJ2-7; clone_size: .; v_call: TRBV19; cdr3_aa: CASSPRSGRTYEQYF; cdr3_nt: TGTGCCAGTAGTCCGCGTTCAGGGCGGACCTACGAGCAGTACTTC
d_call: .; j_call: TRBJ2-1; clone_size: .; v_call: TRBV19; cdr3_aa: CASRRQAGYNEQFF; cdr3_nt: TGTGCCAGTAGAAGGCAGGCGGGGTACAATGAGCAGTTCTTC
d_call: TRBD2; j_call: TRBJ2-2; clone_size: .; v_call: TRBV19; cdr3_aa: CASSIWGLAGSNTGELFF; cdr3_nt: TGTGCCAGTAGTATATGGGGACTAGCGGGGTCGAACACCGGGGAGCTGTTTTTT
d_call: TRBD2; j_call: TRBJ2-1; clone_size: .; v_call: TRBV13; cdr3_aa: CASSFLRTSGKYLGYNEQFF; cdr3_nt: TGTGCCAGCAGCTTTCTACGGACTAGCGGGAAATATCTGGGGTACAATGAGCAGTTCTTC
d_call: TRBD1; j_call: TRBJ2-7; clone_size: .; v_call: TRBV7-9; cdr3_aa: CASNRDSEYEQYF; cdr3_nt: TGTGCCAGCAACCGGGACAGTGAATACGAGCAGTACTTC
d_call: .; j_call: TRBJ2-1; clone_size: .; v_call: TRBV28; cdr3_aa: CASSRQGGAGSYNEQFF; cdr3_nt: TGTGCCAGCAGCCGCCAGGGGGGAGCGGGGAGCTACAATGAGCAGTTCTTC
d_call: TRBD1; j_call: TRBJ2-5; clone_size: .; v_call: TRBV28; cdr3_aa: CASEGTEVEEQYF; cdr3_nt: TGTGCCAGCGAAGGGACAGAGGTGGAGGAGCAGTACTTC
d_call: .; j_call: TRBJ1-3; clone_size: once; v_call: TRBV2; cdr3_aa: CASQETGLGNTIYF; cdr3_nt: TGTGCCAGCCAAGAAACAGGGTTGGGAAACACCATATATTTT
d_call: .; j_call: TRBJ1-1; clone_size: .; v_call: TRBV18; cdr3_aa: CASSPIENTEAFF; cdr3_nt: TGTGCCAGCTCACCAATAGAGAACACTGAAGCTTTCTTT
d_call: TRBD1; j_call: TRBJ1-1; clone_size: once; v_call: TRBV2; cdr3_aa: CASSEWDRATEAFF; cdr3_nt: TGTGCCAGCAGTGAGTGGGACAGGGCGACTGAAGCTTTCTTT
d_call: TRBD1; j_call: TRBJ1-4; clone_size: .; v_call: TRBV5-1; cdr3_aa: CASSLGGQDNEKLFF; cdr3_nt: TGCGCCAGCAGCTTAGGGGGACAGGATAATGAAAAACTGTTTTTT
d_call: .; j_call: TRBJ1-5; clone_size: .; v_call: TRBV18; cdr3_aa: CASSPSEDQPQHF; cdr3_nt: TGTGCCAGCTCACCAAGCGAGGATCAGCCCCAGCATTTT
d_call: .; j_call: TRBJ2-3; clone_size: .; v_call: TRBV5-1; cdr3_aa: CASKGADTDTQYF; cdr3_nt: TGCGCCAGCAAAGGAGCGGACACAGATACGCAGTATTTT
d_call: .; j_call: TRBJ1-4; clone_size: .; v_call: TRBV28; cdr3_aa: CASTTSRGRSEKLFF; cdr3_nt: TGTGCCAGCACCACTTCCCGGGGGCGTTCTGAAAAACTGTTTTTT
d_call: TRBD1; j_call: TRBJ2-7; clone_size: .; v_call: TRBV19; cdr3_aa: CASSKGQGISYEQYF; cdr3_nt: TGTGCCAGTAGTAAGGGACAGGGCATCTCCTACGAGCAGTACTTC
d_call: TRBD1; j_call: TRBJ1-6; clone_size: .; v_call: TRBV5-1; cdr3_aa: CASRSDRGNSPLHF; cdr3_nt: TGCGCCAGCAGGTCGGACAGGGGTAATTCACCCCTCCACTTT
d_call: .; j_call: TRBJ2-1; clone_size: .; v_call: TRBV5-1; cdr3_aa: CASSLQGNEQFF; cdr3_nt: TGCGCCAGCAGCTTGCAGGGCAATGAGCAGTTCTTC
d_call: .; j_call: TRBJ1-1; clone_size: .; v_call: TRBV5-6; cdr3_aa: CASSWTANTEAFF; cdr3_nt: TGTGCCAGCAGCTGGACAGCCAACACTGAAGCTTTCTTT
d_call: .; j_call: TRBJ2-3; clone_size: .; v_call: TRBV5-4; cdr3_aa: CASSLARSRPSTDTQYF; cdr3_nt: TGTGCCAGCAGCTTGGCCAGGTCCAGGCCCAGCACAGATACGCAGTATTTT
d_call: .; j_call: TRBJ2-2; clone_size: .; v_call: TRBV6-5; cdr3_aa: CASSRDTLTGELFF; cdr3_nt: TGTGCCAGCAGCCGGGACACACTCACCGGGGAGCTGTTTTTT
d_call: .; j_call: TRBJ2-7; clone_size: few; v_call: TRBV27; cdr3_aa: CASSPLRGASYEQYF; cdr3_nt: TGTGCCAGCAGCCCTCTCAGGGGCGCTTCCTACGAGCAGTACTTC
d_call: .; j_call: TRBJ1-5; clone_size: .; v_call: TRBV5-8; cdr3_aa: CASSLERAVGSNQPQHF; cdr3_nt: TGTGCCAGCAGCTTGGAGCGGGCGGTCGGTAGCAATCAGCCCCAGCATTTT
d_call: TRBD2; j_call: TRBJ2-7; clone_size: .; v_call: TRBV20-1; cdr3_aa: CSAWTRFWQYF; cdr3_nt: TGCAGTGCTTGGACTAGATTCTGGCAGTACTTC
d_call: .; j_call: TRBJ1-1; clone_size: .; v_call: TRBV28; cdr3_aa: CASSFSSEAFF; cdr3_nt: TGTGCCAGCAGTTTTTCCAGCGAAGCTTTCTTT
d_call: .; j_call: TRBJ2-7; clone_size: once; v_call: TRBV6-6; cdr3_aa: CASSYLGELYEQYF; cdr3_nt: TGTGCCAGCAGTTACCTGGGGGAGTTATACGAGCAGTACTTC
d_call: .; j_call: TRBJ1-1; clone_size: .; v_call: TRBV6-5; cdr3_aa: CASSYSGTVNTEAFF; cdr3_nt: TGTGCCAGCAGTTACTCCGGGACGGTGAACACTGAAGCTTTCTTT
d_call: TRBD2; j_call: TRBJ2-4; clone_size: .; v_call: TRBV28; cdr3_aa: CASSSSGTGKNIQYF; cdr3_nt: TGTGCCAGCAGTTCTAGCGGGACGGGTAAAAACATTCAGTACTTC
d_call: TRBD1; j_call: TRBJ2-7; clone_size: .; v_call: TRBV9; cdr3_aa: CASSVSAGTGGYEQYF; cdr3_nt: TGTGCCAGCAGCGTATCAGCGGGGACAGGGGGCTACGAGCAGTACTTC
d_call: .; j_call: TRBJ2-2; clone_size: .; v_call: TRBV10-2; cdr3_aa: CASSDGAGGTGELFF; cdr3_nt: TGCGCCAGCAGTGACGGAGCGGGTGGGACCGGGGAGCTGTTTTTT
d_call: .; j_call: TRBJ1-5; clone_size: once; v_call: TRBV28; cdr3_aa: CASSSPSYGGASQPQHF; cdr3_nt: TGTGCCAGCAGTTCCCCGTCTTACGGGGGCGCCAGTCAGCCCCAGCATTTT
d_call: TRBD2; j_call: TRBJ2-7; clone_size: .; v_call: TRBV25-1; cdr3_aa: CASSGISLFSGSSYEQYF; cdr3_nt: TGTGCCAGCAGTGGGATCTCGTTATTTAGCGGGAGCTCCTACGAGCAGTACTTC
d_call: TRBD2; j_call: TRBJ2-1; clone_size: .; v_call: TRBV25-1; cdr3_aa: CASSEPPSGAVPGEQFF; cdr3_nt: TGTGCCAGCAGCGAACCCCCTAGCGGGGCGGTCCCGGGTGAGCAGTTCTTC
d_call: .; j_call: TRBJ2-5; clone_size: .; v_call: TRBV18; cdr3_aa: CASSPGIGETQYF; cdr3_nt: TGTGCCAGCTCACCAGGGATCGGTGAGACCCAGTACTTC
d_call: .; j_call: TRBJ2-3; clone_size: .; v_call: TRBV2; cdr3_aa: CASRGPGDTQYF; cdr3_nt: TGTGCCAGCAGGGGACCTGGAGATACGCAGTATTTT
d_call: TRBD1; j_call: TRBJ1-6; clone_size: .; v_call: TRBV4-1; cdr3_aa: CASSQATDRDNSPLHF; cdr3_nt: TGCGCCAGCAGCCAAGCTACGGACAGGGATAATTCACCCCTCCACTTT
d_call: .; j_call: TRBJ1-5; clone_size: .; v_call: TRBV7-9; cdr3_aa: CASSLEPYPQHF; cdr3_nt: TGTGCCAGCAGCTTAGAGCCGTACCCCCAGCATTTT